Included here is one T cell receptor (beta chain) sequence, with context. This record belongs to a study of T cell repertoires in cytomegalovirus infection. TCRdb used MiXCR to reprocess the reads, holding one entry per CDR3 protein. The data show around 740,000 distinct CDR3 sequences, 35% seen once. Germline values: CDR1 DFQATT, CDR2 SNEGSKA (reference sequence). The V end lost 1 base, the J end lost 8 bases, and 11 bases lay between the germline ends. The CDR3 covers 12 residues. The chain links TRBV20-1 to TRBJ1-1, with D perhaps TRBD1 (5 bases). The sequencing sample was made of PBMCs. This TCR derives from a human donor in good health (CMV status not recorded). Some clones in this sample may be carry-over from other donors' samples. This chain's CDR3 is CSARVPGIEAFF. CDR3 DNA: TGCAGTGCTAGAGTTCCAGGGATCGAAGCTTTCTTT.